This T cell receptor (beta chain) comes out of a study of OX40 agonist ivuxolimab in advanced cancers. Study overall: Patients got intravenous ivuxolimab at 0.01 to 10 mg/kg every 2 weeks. Study-wide results and limits: Among the nonresponders, some also had low normalized T-cell clonal expansion. There was clonal expansion of CD4+ and CD8+ blood T cells by week 6 at 0.1 to 3.0 mg/kg.

The CDR3 contains 23 residues. Details on this clone: The antigen remains undetermined.

Sequencing was performed with immunoSEQ multiplex PCR; in TCRdb, only in-frame clones are kept and a portion is missing. The table has some 25,000 clones, approximately 86% seen once; the top ten hold 40% to 55%. Blood specimens came from baseline, cycle 4 day 1, and cycle 7 day 1. Source: CD4+ or CD8+ T cells sorted from blood, taken in a trial of the OX40 agonist ivuxolimab. The V call is TRBV21-1, the J call TRBJ2-2; TRBD2, as called in the table, went unchecked against the DNA. TRBV21-1 has pseudogene status. The TCR was taken from an adult with an advanced solid tumor such as melanoma, head and neck, liver or kidney cancer. This CDR3 reads CASSETYPAGTSGRASGTGELFF. In nucleotides, the CDR3 is TGTGCCAGCAGCGAAACCTACCCAGCCGGGACTAGCGGGAGGGCCTCGGGTACCGGGGAGCTGTTTTTT.